This T cell receptor beta chain comes out of a study of regulatory T cells in long-lasting Graves disease. Findings of the study overall: Newly diagnosed patients had higher TCR diversity than persistent Graves' patients did.

As concerns this clonotype: Its antigen is currently unknown.

Noted time point: newly diagnosed GD, antithyroid drugs for less than 3 months. There was RNA extracted from PBMCs, and the TCR library was made from it. The germline gives CDR1 LNHDA, CDR2 SQIVND (reference sequence). Trimming took 3 bases from V and 4 from J; bases not matched to a gene: 7. This CDR3 contains 16 residues. Construction of the TCR beta libraries employed iRepertoire HTBI primers in conjunction with Arm-PCR of CDR3 regions. TCRdb re-derived calls from the multiplex PCR reads in MiXCR, one entry per CDR3 protein. Here the sample spans 560,000 or so distinct CDR3 sequences, 15% to 20% being singletons. These data were also reused for a study on T cells in Graves' hyperthyroidism and ophthalmopathy. As that report states: TCR CDR3 regions were first amplified by RT-PCR with HTBI primers.

The sequencing used peripheral blood mononuclear cells (PBMCs), collected at new diagnosis, from a patient treated with antithyroid drugs. The sequence was collected from a man younger than 30 with Graves disease. The chain joins TRBV19 to TRBJ2-1; 9 bases agree with TRBD1. DNA of the CDR3: TGTGCCAGTAGTATCATTCCCGGACAGGGGTACAATGAGCAGTTCTTC. This encodes CASSIIPGQGYNEQFF.